This T cell receptor (beta chain) was recovered during a study of T cells after yellow fever vaccination. Using its own MiXCR run on the 5' RACE reads, TCRdb lists one record per CDR3 protein. The repertoire consists of 300,000 to 400,000 distinct CDR3 sequences, with roughly 8% occurring once and the leading ten covering 17%. The CDR3 length is 16 residues. Per germline, CDR1 SGHRS and CDR2 YFSETQ. The junction had 12 bases not matched to a gene; V was cut back by 2 bases and J by 10 bases. This clonotype appeared a few times. The sample here was PBMCs, taken about 41 days after the first yellow fever vaccination. The genes are TRBV5-1 and TRBJ2-1; 10 nucleotides match TRBD2. This clonotype originated in a man aged 18 to 29 who received the YFV17D yellow fever vaccine. CDR3 sequence reads: CASSLGKRGGHREQFF. The CDR3 DNA reads as TGCGCCAGCAGCTTAGGGAAGCGGGGGGGCCACCGCGAGCAGTTCTTC.